The source of this T cell receptor (beta chain) is a study of a mutant IDH1 vaccine in newly diagnosed glioma. Clones were read by immunoSEQ multiplex PCR, and TCRdb kept only the in-frame ones, dropping some. Among roughly 22,000 clones listed, about 81% were seen once. CDR1 is SGDLS, CDR2 YYNGEE, per germline. This CDR3 is 14 amino acids long. J was trimmed by 9 bases and V by 4 bases; bases with no gene match: 9. Comments on this clone: Antigen specificity is unknown.

Time point in this sample: week 47, end of study. Topical imiquimod accompanied each vaccine dose, which consisted of 300 ug of mutant IDH1 20-mer peptide. Source: PBMCs, taken from a glioma patient whose treatment included an IDH1 peptide vaccine. The chain carries TRBV9 and TRBJ2-5; TRBD1 aligns across 10 bases. The TCR comes from a middle-aged man with glioma. Some clones in this sample may be carry-over from other donors' samples. CDR3 loop: CASSPQSGQGAQYF. Written as DNA, the CDR3 is TGTGCCAGCAGCCCCCAGTCTGGACAGGGGGCCCAGTACTTC.